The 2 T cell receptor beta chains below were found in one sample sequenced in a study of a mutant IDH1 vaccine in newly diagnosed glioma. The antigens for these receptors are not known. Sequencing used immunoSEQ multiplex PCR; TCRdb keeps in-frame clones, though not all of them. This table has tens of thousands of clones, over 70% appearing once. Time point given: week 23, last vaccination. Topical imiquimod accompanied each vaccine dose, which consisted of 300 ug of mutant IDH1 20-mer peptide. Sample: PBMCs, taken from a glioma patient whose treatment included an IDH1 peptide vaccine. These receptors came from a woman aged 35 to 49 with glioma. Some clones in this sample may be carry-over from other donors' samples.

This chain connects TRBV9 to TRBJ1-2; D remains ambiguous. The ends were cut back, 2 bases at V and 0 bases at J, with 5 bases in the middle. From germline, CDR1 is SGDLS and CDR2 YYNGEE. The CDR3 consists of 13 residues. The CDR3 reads CASSVASNYGYTF. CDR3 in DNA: TGTGCCAGCAGCGTTGCTTCTAACTATGGCTACACCTTC.

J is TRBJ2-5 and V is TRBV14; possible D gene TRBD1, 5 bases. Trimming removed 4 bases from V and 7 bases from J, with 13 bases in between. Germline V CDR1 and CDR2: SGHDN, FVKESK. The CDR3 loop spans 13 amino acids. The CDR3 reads CASSLGRVVTQYF. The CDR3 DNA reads TGTGCCAGCAGCCTTGGCAGGGTCGTGACCCAGTACTTC. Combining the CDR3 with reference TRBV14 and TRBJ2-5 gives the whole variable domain EAGVTQFPSHSVIEKGQTVTLRCDPISGHDNLYWYRRVMGKEIKFLLHFVKESKQDESGMPNNRFLAERTGGTYSTLKVQPAELEDSGVYFCASSLGRVVTQYFGPGTRLLVL.